This T cell receptor (beta chain) was retrieved from a study of spatial heterogeneity in lung cancer. For the study at large: Strong correlation linked TCR transcript counts in tumor regions to a T cell module score derived from matched bulk RNA-seq.

All TCR cDNA molecules were individually tagged with a unique molecular identifier. MiXCR was run by TCRdb on the 5' RACE reads, yielding one entry per CDR3 protein. Seen here are approximately 7,100 distinct CDR3 sequences, over 10% observed once, and the top ten hold more than 20%. CDR3 length: 15 residues. V was pared by 5 bases and J by 5 bases, with 13 bases between. General study findings and limits: Ubiquitous expanded TCR counts tracked ubiquitous nonsynonymous mutations; regional expanded TCR counts tracked regional nonsynonymous mutations. The number of expanded tumor alpha and beta chains correlated with mutation number.

As to this clonotype: Its antigen is unknown. For a library built for alpha chains, this beta chain is a stray read; little rests on its size.

As to time point: sample taken at primary tumor resection. Sequencing of whole RNA from tumor, nontumor lung or frozen PBMC involved no sorting. The chain is built from TRBV12-3 or TRBV12-4 and TRBJ1-6; maybe TRBD1 (5 bases). This receptor was identified in a male donor with early-stage non-small cell lung cancer. This material consisted of lung tumor tissue, taken at surgery. CDR3 in DNA: TGTGCCAGCAGTATCAGGGACGGACATAATTCACCCCTCCACTTT. Its translation is CASSIRDGHNSPLHF.